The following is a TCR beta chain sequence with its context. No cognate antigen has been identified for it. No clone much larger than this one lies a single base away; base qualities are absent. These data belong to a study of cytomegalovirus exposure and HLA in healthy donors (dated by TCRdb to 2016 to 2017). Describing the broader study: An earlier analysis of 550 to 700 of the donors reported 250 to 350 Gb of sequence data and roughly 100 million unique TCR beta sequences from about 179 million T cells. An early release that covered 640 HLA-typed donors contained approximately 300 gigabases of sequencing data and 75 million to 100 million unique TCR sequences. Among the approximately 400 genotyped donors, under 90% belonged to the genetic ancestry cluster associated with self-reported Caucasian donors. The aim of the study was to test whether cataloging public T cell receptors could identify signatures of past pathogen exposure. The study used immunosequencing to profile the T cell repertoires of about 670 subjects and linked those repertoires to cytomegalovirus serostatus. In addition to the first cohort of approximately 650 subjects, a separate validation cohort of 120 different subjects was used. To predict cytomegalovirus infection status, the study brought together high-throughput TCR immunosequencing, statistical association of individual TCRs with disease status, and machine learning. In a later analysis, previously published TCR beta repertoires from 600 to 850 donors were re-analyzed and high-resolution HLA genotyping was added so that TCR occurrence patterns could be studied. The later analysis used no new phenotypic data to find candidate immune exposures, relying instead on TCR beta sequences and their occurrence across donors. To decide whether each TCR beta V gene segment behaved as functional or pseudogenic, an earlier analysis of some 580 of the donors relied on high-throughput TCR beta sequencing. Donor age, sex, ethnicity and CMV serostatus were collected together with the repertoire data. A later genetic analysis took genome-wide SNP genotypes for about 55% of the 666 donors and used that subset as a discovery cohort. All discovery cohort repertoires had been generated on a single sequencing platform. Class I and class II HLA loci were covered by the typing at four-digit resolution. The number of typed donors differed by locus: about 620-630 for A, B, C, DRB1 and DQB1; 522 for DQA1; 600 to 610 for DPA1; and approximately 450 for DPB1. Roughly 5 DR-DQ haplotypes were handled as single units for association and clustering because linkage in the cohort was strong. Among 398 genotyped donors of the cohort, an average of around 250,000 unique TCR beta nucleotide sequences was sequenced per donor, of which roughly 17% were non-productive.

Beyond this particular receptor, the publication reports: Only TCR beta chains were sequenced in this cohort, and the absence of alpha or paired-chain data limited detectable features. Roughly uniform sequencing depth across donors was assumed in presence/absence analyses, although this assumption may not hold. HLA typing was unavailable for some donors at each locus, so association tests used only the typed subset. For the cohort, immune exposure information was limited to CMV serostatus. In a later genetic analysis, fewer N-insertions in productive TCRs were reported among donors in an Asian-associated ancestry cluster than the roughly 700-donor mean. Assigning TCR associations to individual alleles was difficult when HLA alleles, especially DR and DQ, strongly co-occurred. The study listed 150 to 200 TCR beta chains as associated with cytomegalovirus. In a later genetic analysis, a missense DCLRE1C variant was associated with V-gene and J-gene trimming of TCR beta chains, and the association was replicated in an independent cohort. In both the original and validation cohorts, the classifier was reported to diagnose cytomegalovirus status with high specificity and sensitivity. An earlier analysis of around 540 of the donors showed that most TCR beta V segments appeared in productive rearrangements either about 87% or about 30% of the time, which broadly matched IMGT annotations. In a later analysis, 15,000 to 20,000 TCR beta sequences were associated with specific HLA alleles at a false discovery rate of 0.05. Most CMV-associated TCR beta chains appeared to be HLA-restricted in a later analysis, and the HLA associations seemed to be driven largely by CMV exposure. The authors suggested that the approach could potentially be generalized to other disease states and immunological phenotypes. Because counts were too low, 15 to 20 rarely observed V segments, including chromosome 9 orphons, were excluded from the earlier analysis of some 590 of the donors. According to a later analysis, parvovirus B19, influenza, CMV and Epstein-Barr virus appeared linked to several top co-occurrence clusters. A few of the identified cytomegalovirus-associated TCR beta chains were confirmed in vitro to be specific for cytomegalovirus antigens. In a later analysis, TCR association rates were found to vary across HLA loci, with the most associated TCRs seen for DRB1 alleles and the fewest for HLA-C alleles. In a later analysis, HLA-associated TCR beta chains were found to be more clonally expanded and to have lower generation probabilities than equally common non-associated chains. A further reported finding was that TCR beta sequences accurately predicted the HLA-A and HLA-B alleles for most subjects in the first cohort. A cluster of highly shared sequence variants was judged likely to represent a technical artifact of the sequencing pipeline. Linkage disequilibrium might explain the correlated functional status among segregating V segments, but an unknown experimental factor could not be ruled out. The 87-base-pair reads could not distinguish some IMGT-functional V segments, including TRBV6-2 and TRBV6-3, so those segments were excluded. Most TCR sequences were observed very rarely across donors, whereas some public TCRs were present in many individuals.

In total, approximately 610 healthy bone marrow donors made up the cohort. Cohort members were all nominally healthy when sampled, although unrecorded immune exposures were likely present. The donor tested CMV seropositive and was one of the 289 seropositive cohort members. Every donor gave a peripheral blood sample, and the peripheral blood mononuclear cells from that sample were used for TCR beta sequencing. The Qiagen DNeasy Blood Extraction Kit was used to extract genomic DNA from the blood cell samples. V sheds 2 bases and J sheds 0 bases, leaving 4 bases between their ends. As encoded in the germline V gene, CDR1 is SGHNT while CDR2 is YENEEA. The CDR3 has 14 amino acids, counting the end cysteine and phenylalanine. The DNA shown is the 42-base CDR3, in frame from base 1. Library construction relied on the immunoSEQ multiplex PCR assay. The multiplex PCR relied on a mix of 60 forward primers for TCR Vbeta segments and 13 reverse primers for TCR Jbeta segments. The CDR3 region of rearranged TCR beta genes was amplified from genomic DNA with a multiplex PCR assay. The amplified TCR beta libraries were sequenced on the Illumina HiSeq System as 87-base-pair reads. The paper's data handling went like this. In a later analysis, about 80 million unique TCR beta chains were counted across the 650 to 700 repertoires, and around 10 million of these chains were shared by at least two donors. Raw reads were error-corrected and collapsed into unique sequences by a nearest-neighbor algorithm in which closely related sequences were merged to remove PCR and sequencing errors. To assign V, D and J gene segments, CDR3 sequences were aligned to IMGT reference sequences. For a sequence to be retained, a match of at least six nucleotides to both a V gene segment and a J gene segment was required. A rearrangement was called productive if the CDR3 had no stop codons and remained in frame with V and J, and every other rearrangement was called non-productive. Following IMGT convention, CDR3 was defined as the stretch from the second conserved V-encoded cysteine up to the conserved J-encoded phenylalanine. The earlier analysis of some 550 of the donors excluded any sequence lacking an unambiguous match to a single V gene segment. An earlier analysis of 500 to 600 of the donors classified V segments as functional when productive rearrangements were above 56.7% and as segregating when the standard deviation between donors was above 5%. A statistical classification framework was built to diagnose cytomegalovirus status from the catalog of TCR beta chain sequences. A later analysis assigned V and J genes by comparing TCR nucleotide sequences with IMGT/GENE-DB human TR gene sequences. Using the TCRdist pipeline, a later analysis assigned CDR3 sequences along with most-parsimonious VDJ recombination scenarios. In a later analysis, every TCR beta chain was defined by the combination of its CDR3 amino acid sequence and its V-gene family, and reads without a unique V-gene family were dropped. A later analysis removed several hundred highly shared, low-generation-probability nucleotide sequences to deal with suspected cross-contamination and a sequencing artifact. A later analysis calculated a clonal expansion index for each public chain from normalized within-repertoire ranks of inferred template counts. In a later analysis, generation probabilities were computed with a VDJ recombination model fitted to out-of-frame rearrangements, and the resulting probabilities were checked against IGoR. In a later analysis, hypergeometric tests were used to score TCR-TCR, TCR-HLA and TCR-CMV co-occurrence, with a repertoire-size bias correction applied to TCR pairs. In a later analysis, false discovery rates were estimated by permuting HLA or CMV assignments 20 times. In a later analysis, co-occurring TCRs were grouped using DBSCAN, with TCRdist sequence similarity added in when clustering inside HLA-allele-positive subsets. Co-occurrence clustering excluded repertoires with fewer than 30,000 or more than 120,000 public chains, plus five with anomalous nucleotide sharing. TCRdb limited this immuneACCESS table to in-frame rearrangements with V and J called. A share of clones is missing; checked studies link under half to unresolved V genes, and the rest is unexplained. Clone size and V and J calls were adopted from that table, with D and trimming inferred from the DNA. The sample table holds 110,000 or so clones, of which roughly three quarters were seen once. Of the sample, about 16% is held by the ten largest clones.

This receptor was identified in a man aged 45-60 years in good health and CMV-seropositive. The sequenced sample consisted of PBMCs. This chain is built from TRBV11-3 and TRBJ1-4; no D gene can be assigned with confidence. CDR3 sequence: CASSLIATNEKLFF. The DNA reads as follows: TGTGCCAGCAGCTTAATCGCAACTAATGAAAAACTGTTTTTT.